These T cell receptor beta chains were read from a single sample in a study of blood T cell repertoires in COVID-19. The method was immunoSEQ multiplex PCR; TCRdb's version includes in-frame clones alone and lacks a portion of them. This table has just under 350,000 clones, around 86% appearing once. Material for sequencing was peripheral blood. The origin of the receptors is a woman aged 50 to 60 with COVID-19, enrolled during active disease. Each CDR3 is given with its conserved first and last residue. Fields, in order: V gene, D gene, clone size, J gene, CDR3 DNA, CDR3 protein. D genes are given only for firm matches. Size is stated for part of the rows, as once, few or many counts, or as a class when the clone is expanded.

v_call: TRBV5-1
d_call: TRBD1
clone_size: NA
j_call: TRBJ1-6
cdr3_nt: TGCGCCAGCAGCCCAGGAGCCGGGACAGTTTATAATTCACCCCTCCACTTT
cdr3_aa: CASSPGAGTVYNSPLHF

v_call: TRBV29-1
d_call: NA
clone_size: once
j_call: TRBJ2-7
cdr3_nt: TGCAGCGTTGGAGTGCAGGGGCTCTACGAGCAGTACTTC
cdr3_aa: CSVGVQGLYEQYF

v_call: TRBV19
d_call: NA
clone_size: NA
j_call: TRBJ2-7
cdr3_nt: TGTGCCAGTGTGGATCAGGCCTACGAGCAGTACTTC
cdr3_aa: CASVDQAYEQYF

v_call: TRBV5-6
d_call: NA
clone_size: NA
j_call: TRBJ2-5
cdr3_nt: TGTGCCAGCAGCGCGACTCTCACGGCCCAGTACTTC
cdr3_aa: CASSATLTAQYF

v_call: TRBV5-4
d_call: NA
clone_size: NA
j_call: TRBJ1-4
cdr3_nt: TGTGCCAGCAGCTCCGGGGTAGGGGAAAAACTGTTTTTT
cdr3_aa: CASSSGVGEKLFF

v_call: TRBV6-4
d_call: TRBD1
clone_size: few
j_call: TRBJ2-3
cdr3_nt: TGTGCCAGCAGTGACTCGGGGACAGGGGATGCAGATACGCAGTATTTT
cdr3_aa: CASSDSGTGDADTQYF

v_call: TRBV19
d_call: NA
clone_size: NA
j_call: TRBJ1-2
cdr3_nt: TGTGCCAGTAGTTCTAGGCCCGACAGGTCGTATGGCTACACCTTC
cdr3_aa: CASSSRPDRSYGYTF

v_call: TRBV29-1
d_call: TRBD2
clone_size: NA
j_call: TRBJ2-1
cdr3_nt: TGCAGCGTTGCGCAGCGGGAGGACTACAATGAGCAGTTCTTC
cdr3_aa: CSVAQREDYNEQFF

v_call: TRBV11-2
d_call: TRBD2
clone_size: NA
j_call: TRBJ2-2
cdr3_nt: TGTGCCAGCAGCTTGACTAGCGGGAGCGGGGAGCTGTTTTTT
cdr3_aa: CASSLTSGSGELFF

v_call: TRBV11-3
d_call: NA
clone_size: NA
j_call: TRBJ2-7
cdr3_nt: TGTGCCAGCAGCTTAGGGGCGCAGGACTACGAGCAGTACTTC
cdr3_aa: CASSLGAQDYEQYF

v_call: TRBV5-8
d_call: TRBD1
clone_size: NA
j_call: TRBJ1-2
cdr3_nt: TGTGCCAGCAGCCCGACAGGGGGTAATAACTATGGCTACACCTTC
cdr3_aa: CASSPTGGNNYGYTF

v_call: TRBV11-2
d_call: TRBD2
clone_size: few
j_call: TRBJ2-3
cdr3_nt: TGTGCCAGCAGCTGGACTAGCGGTGGCACAGATACGCAGTATTTT
cdr3_aa: CASSWTSGGTDTQYF

v_call: TRBV30
d_call: TRBD1
clone_size: NA
j_call: TRBJ2-7
cdr3_nt: TGTGCCTGGAGGTTCTTACCCGGGACAGGGGGCGACGAGCAGTACTTC
cdr3_aa: CAWRFLPGTGGDEQYF

v_call: TRBV6-5
d_call: NA
clone_size: NA
j_call: TRBJ2-1
cdr3_nt: TGTGCCAGCAGTCTCACAATGACAGCCAATGAGCAGTTCTTC
cdr3_aa: CASSLTMTANEQFF

v_call: TRBV5-1
d_call: TRBD2
clone_size: NA
j_call: TRBJ2-7
cdr3_nt: TGCGCCAGCAGCTTGGGTAAGGGACTAGCGGGTCCCGCCTACGAGCAGTACTTC
cdr3_aa: CASSLGKGLAGPAYEQYF

v_call: TRBV12-5
d_call: NA
clone_size: NA
j_call: TRBJ1-5
cdr3_nt: TGTGCTAGTGTTCTCGGGAATCAGCCCCAGCATTTT
cdr3_aa: CASVLGNQPQHF